In this sample, the clone carrying this TCR beta chain turned up once. This record comes from a study of shared T cell receptors in the human thymus. V lost 2 bases to trimming and J lost 6 bases; unmatched junction nucleotides: 2. The germline V gene has CDR1 MDHEN and CDR2 SYDVKM. The CDR3 is 13 amino acids. Some clones are missing from TCRdb's copy, which holds only in-frame ones; the method was immunoSEQ multiplex PCR. The table lists about 660,000 clones, approximately 88% of them singletons. This same sample was also taken into another study, of human thymus T cells. That source notes: The source of the thymus tissue was resections taken during corrective heart surgery.

Sequences were obtained from thymocytes. The gene calls are TRBV28 and TRBJ1-2, with TRBD1 identical over 8 bases. This sequence was found in a boy in the first two years of life with a congenital heart defect. CDR3 sequence reads: CASSLAGGDGYTF. Here the CDR3 DNA reads TGTGCCAGCAGTTTAGCAGGGGGCGATGGCTACACCTTC.